Listed below are T cell receptor beta chains from one sample, sequenced in a study of blood T cells in healthy people across ages. TCRdb processed the 5' RACE reads anew with MiXCR; each CDR3 protein has one entry. The data hold about 730,000 distinct CDR3 sequences, with around 40% observed a single time. The sample taken for sequencing was blood. These receptors all stem from a woman aged 55-69 years in good health. The CDR3 runs from the conserved cysteine through the conserved F or W. A D gene is named only where the DNA matches it firmly. A clone size is listed for some rows: how often the clone was seen (once, few, many), or a class if it is expanded.

j_call: TRBJ2-5
d_call: TRBD2
v_call: TRBV28
clone_size: few
cdr3_nt: TGTGCCAGCCGCACTAGCGGGGGGGAAGAGACCCAGTACTTC
cdr3_aa: CASRTSGGEETQYF

j_call: TRBJ2-4
d_call: -
v_call: TRBV9
clone_size: -
cdr3_nt: TGTGCCAGCAGCGTTGGACTACTCCTAGCCAAAAACATTCAGTACTTC
cdr3_aa: CASSVGLLLAKNIQYF

j_call: TRBJ2-1
d_call: -
v_call: TRBV20-1
clone_size: -
cdr3_nt: TGCAGTGCTAGCGAGCGGAGGGACAATGAGCAGTTCTTC
cdr3_aa: CSASERRDNEQFF

j_call: TRBJ1-4
d_call: -
v_call: TRBV4-2
clone_size: -
cdr3_nt: TGTGCCAGCAGCCGCTCACAGGAAGTCGTTGAAAAACTGTTTTTT
cdr3_aa: CASSRSQEVVEKLFF

j_call: TRBJ2-2
d_call: TRBD2
v_call: TRBV29-1
clone_size: -
cdr3_nt: TGCAGCGTTGAGGAGGGACTAGCGAACACCGGGGAGCTGTTTTTT
cdr3_aa: CSVEEGLANTGELFF

j_call: TRBJ2-6
d_call: -
v_call: TRBV7-2
clone_size: -
cdr3_nt: TGTGCCAGCAGCTTAGGGACTGGGACCAACGTCCCGACTTTC
cdr3_aa: CASSLGTGTNVPTF

j_call: TRBJ2-2
d_call: -
v_call: TRBV3-1
clone_size: -
cdr3_nt: TGTGCCAGCAGCTACCTACTCCAGGGGGGCACCGGGGAGCTGTTTTTT
cdr3_aa: CASSYLLQGGTGELFF

j_call: TRBJ1-4
d_call: TRBD1
v_call: TRBV7-2
clone_size: -
cdr3_nt: TGTGCCAGCAGCGCTACAGGGGCATGGGCAACTAATGAAAAACTGTTTTTT
cdr3_aa: CASSATGAWATNEKLFF

j_call: TRBJ2-5
d_call: -
v_call: TRBV20-1
clone_size: -
cdr3_nt: TGCAGTGCTCCACACGGGGAGGGGGGTGAGACCCAGTACTTC
cdr3_aa: CSAPHGEGGETQYF

j_call: TRBJ1-6
d_call: TRBD1
v_call: TRBV20-1
clone_size: once
cdr3_nt: TGCAGTGCTAGAGGCAGGGGGCGTTTTAATTCACCCCTCCACTTT
cdr3_aa: CSARGRGRFNSPLHF

j_call: TRBJ2-5
d_call: TRBD1
v_call: TRBV6-1
clone_size: few
cdr3_nt: TGTGCCAGCATTCGGGACAGGGGCGGGTGGCAGTACTTC
cdr3_aa: CASIRDRGGWQYF

j_call: TRBJ1-5
d_call: TRBD1
v_call: TRBV20-1
clone_size: -
cdr3_nt: TGCAGTACTCCGGGACAGCACAATCAGCCCCAGCATTTT
cdr3_aa: CSTPGQHNQPQHF

j_call: TRBJ2-5
d_call: TRBD2
v_call: TRBV12-3/TRBV12-4
clone_size: -
cdr3_nt: TGTGCCAGCAGGGCCACTAGCGGAGAGACCCAGTACTTC
cdr3_aa: CASRATSGETQYF

j_call: TRBJ2-1
d_call: -
v_call: TRBV7-2
clone_size: -
cdr3_nt: TGTGCCAGCAGCCATGGGCAGCGCCTCAGCTCCTACAATGAGCAGTTCTTC
cdr3_aa: CASSHGQRLSSYNEQFF

j_call: TRBJ2-3
d_call: -
v_call: TRBV25-1
clone_size: -
cdr3_nt: TGTGCCGGCAGCGGACAGATCACAGATACGCAGTATTTT
cdr3_aa: CAGSGQITDTQYF

j_call: TRBJ2-5
d_call: -
v_call: TRBV18
clone_size: few
cdr3_nt: TGTGCCAGCTCACCACCCATGGGAGAGACCCAGTACTTC
cdr3_aa: CASSPPMGETQYF

j_call: TRBJ2-7
d_call: -
v_call: TRBV7-9
clone_size: -
cdr3_nt: TGTGCCAGCAGCTTAGCCGGAGCAGTAGGCTACGAGCAGTACTTC
cdr3_aa: CASSLAGAVGYEQYF

j_call: TRBJ2-5
d_call: TRBD2
v_call: TRBV20-1
clone_size: -
cdr3_nt: TGCAGTGCTGAGGGACTAGCGGGAATGGAAAAGACCCAGTACTTC
cdr3_aa: CSAEGLAGMEKTQYF

j_call: TRBJ2-1
d_call: -
v_call: TRBV9
clone_size: few
cdr3_nt: TGTGCCAGCAGCGTAGAGCCTAATGACAATGAGCAGTTCTTC
cdr3_aa: CASSVEPNDNEQFF

j_call: TRBJ1-1
d_call: -
v_call: TRBV12-5
clone_size: -
cdr3_nt: TGTGCTAGTGGTTTGGTAGACAAGGGGCCCACTGAAGCTTTCTTT
cdr3_aa: CASGLVDKGPTEAFF

j_call: TRBJ2-4
d_call: -
v_call: TRBV7-8
clone_size: -
cdr3_nt: TGTGCCAGCAGCTTAGGGACTTACAAAAACATTCAGTACTTC
cdr3_aa: CASSLGTYKNIQYF

j_call: TRBJ1-1
d_call: -
v_call: TRBV3-1
clone_size: -
cdr3_nt: TGTGCCAGCAGCCACCCCCTGCTCAGGGGGAACACTGAAGCTTTCTTT
cdr3_aa: CASSHPLLRGNTEAFF

j_call: TRBJ1-5
d_call: -
v_call: TRBV7-2
clone_size: -
cdr3_nt: TGTGCCAGCAGCTTGGGTGTACTCAACAATCAGCCCCAGCATTTT
cdr3_aa: CASSLGVLNNQPQHF

j_call: TRBJ2-1
d_call: -
v_call: TRBV4-2
clone_size: -
cdr3_nt: TGTGCCAGCAGCCAAGAAACGCCCCCCGGTGAGCAGTTCTTC
cdr3_aa: CASSQETPPGEQFF

j_call: TRBJ2-1
d_call: TRBD2
v_call: TRBV6-6
clone_size: few
cdr3_nt: TGTGCCAGCAGTCGTCGGACTAGCGGCAACAATGAGCAGTTCTTC
cdr3_aa: CASSRRTSGNNEQFF

j_call: TRBJ1-5
d_call: -
v_call: TRBV20-1
clone_size: -
cdr3_nt: TGCAGCGCTAGGAAGGGGGTAAGCAATCAGCCCCAGCATTTT
cdr3_aa: CSARKGVSNQPQHF

j_call: TRBJ2-3
d_call: TRBD2
v_call: TRBV9
clone_size: few
cdr3_nt: TGTGCCAGCAGCGTACTTGAAACAGGGACTAGCGACACGTATTTT
cdr3_aa: CASSVLETGTSDTYF

j_call: TRBJ2-7
d_call: TRBD1
v_call: TRBV11-1
clone_size: many
cdr3_nt: TGTGCCAGCAGCTCGACAGGGAACGAGCAGTACTTC
cdr3_aa: CASSSTGNEQYF

j_call: TRBJ1-3
d_call: TRBD1
v_call: TRBV9
clone_size: few
cdr3_nt: TGTGCCAGCAGCGTAGCGGGGGGACAGGGCCTCTCTGGAAACACCATATATTTT
cdr3_aa: CASSVAGGQGLSGNTIYF

j_call: TRBJ1-3
d_call: -
v_call: TRBV18
clone_size: -
cdr3_nt: TGTGCCAGCTCACCACCGGGTACTTCTGGAAACACCATATATTTT
cdr3_aa: CASSPPGTSGNTIYF

j_call: TRBJ2-1
d_call: -
v_call: TRBV3-1
clone_size: many
cdr3_nt: TGTGCCAGCAACCAGGGATATGAGCAGTTCTTC
cdr3_aa: CASNQGYEQFF

j_call: TRBJ2-3
d_call: TRBD1
v_call: TRBV20-1
clone_size: -
cdr3_nt: TGCAGTGCGGGGGACAGGGAGGGTGGTACAGATACGCAGTATTTT
cdr3_aa: CSAGDREGGTDTQYF

j_call: TRBJ1-5
d_call: -
v_call: TRBV20-1
clone_size: few
cdr3_nt: TGCAGTGCTAGAGACCCCGCTGGACAGAGCAATCAGCCCCAGCATTTT
cdr3_aa: CSARDPAGQSNQPQHF

j_call: TRBJ2-3
d_call: TRBD2
v_call: TRBV9
clone_size: -
cdr3_nt: TGTGCCAGCAGCGTAGTCGCGGGGGAAGATACGAAGTATTTT
cdr3_aa: CASSVVAGEDTKYF

j_call: TRBJ1-1
d_call: -
v_call: TRBV28
clone_size: -
cdr3_nt: TGTGCCAGCATCAAAGTACCGGGACGGCTGAACACTGAAGCTTTCTTT
cdr3_aa: CASIKVPGRLNTEAFF

j_call: TRBJ1-4
d_call: -
v_call: TRBV10-2
clone_size: -
cdr3_nt: TGCGCCAGCAGTGAAAGGCGGACTTGGGATGAAAAACTGTTTTTT
cdr3_aa: CASSERRTWDEKLFF

j_call: TRBJ2-7
d_call: TRBD1
v_call: TRBV7-2
clone_size: once
cdr3_nt: TGTGCCAGCAGAAATAGCAGCAGGGGGCCGGACGAGCAGTACTTC
cdr3_aa: CASRNSSRGPDEQYF

j_call: TRBJ2-1
d_call: TRBD2
v_call: TRBV20-1
clone_size: many
cdr3_nt: TGCAGTGCTAGAGTGGGAACTAGCGGGAGCAAGAGTGAGCAGTTCTTC
cdr3_aa: CSARVGTSGSKSEQFF

j_call: TRBJ2-1
d_call: TRBD2
v_call: TRBV9
clone_size: -
cdr3_nt: TGTGCCAGCAGCGTAAGACTAGCGGACCTGGATGAGCAGTTCTTC
cdr3_aa: CASSVRLADLDEQFF

j_call: TRBJ2-1
d_call: -
v_call: TRBV11-2
clone_size: few
cdr3_nt: TGTGCCAGCAGCCCTCTGAGGGGCAGGGCCACTGAGCAGTTCTTC
cdr3_aa: CASSPLRGRATEQFF

j_call: TRBJ2-3
d_call: TRBD2
v_call: TRBV6-2/TRBV6-3
clone_size: -
cdr3_nt: TGTGCCAGCAGTCATCCGGGACTAGCGTCCTTGAGCACAGATACGCAGTATTTT
cdr3_aa: CASSHPGLASLSTDTQYF

j_call: TRBJ1-5
d_call: -
v_call: TRBV27
clone_size: -
cdr3_nt: TGTGCCAGCCGACTCCTAAGCACAGATACGCAGCATTTT
cdr3_aa: CASRLLSTDTQHF

j_call: TRBJ2-7
d_call: -
v_call: TRBV11-2
clone_size: -
cdr3_nt: TGTGCCAGCAGCTTAGAGGCGATGGGCGAGCAGTACTTC
cdr3_aa: CASSLEAMGEQYF

j_call: TRBJ2-7
d_call: -
v_call: TRBV4-3
clone_size: -
cdr3_nt: TGCGCCAGCAGCCAAGATCGGGCAGGGGTGAACTACGAGCAGTACTTC
cdr3_aa: CASSQDRAGVNYEQYF

j_call: TRBJ2-7
d_call: TRBD2
v_call: TRBV20-1
clone_size: -
cdr3_nt: TGCAGTGCCCATATCACTAGCGGGAGAGGTGGCACCCAGTACTTC
cdr3_aa: CSAHITSGRGGTQYF

j_call: TRBJ2-5
d_call: -
v_call: TRBV28
clone_size: -
cdr3_nt: TGTGCCAGCAGTTTATATATTGGACTCCTGGGGGAGACCCAGTACTTC
cdr3_aa: CASSLYIGLLGETQYF

j_call: TRBJ1-2
d_call: -
v_call: TRBV10-3
clone_size: -
cdr3_nt: TGTGCCATCAGTGAACCAGAACAGGTTTACTATGGCTACACCTTC
cdr3_aa: CAISEPEQVYYGYTF

j_call: TRBJ1-5
d_call: -
v_call: TRBV7-2
clone_size: few
cdr3_nt: TGTGCCAGCAGCTCCCAACATAGCAATCAGCCCCAGCATTTT
cdr3_aa: CASSSQHSNQPQHF

j_call: TRBJ2-7
d_call: TRBD1
v_call: TRBV12-3/TRBV12-4
clone_size: many
cdr3_nt: TGTGCCAGCAGTTTCTACGGGACAGTTCCCCACGAGCAGTACTTC
cdr3_aa: CASSFYGTVPHEQYF

j_call: TRBJ2-7
d_call: TRBD2
v_call: TRBV7-9
clone_size: few
cdr3_nt: TGTGCCAGCAGCTTAGCGGCGGGAGCGGGTGAGCAGTACTTC
cdr3_aa: CASSLAAGAGEQYF

j_call: TRBJ2-1
d_call: -
v_call: TRBV14
clone_size: many
cdr3_nt: TGTGCCAGCAGCCGGGGCAGGGCCTCGTCTCTCAATGAGCAGTTCTTC
cdr3_aa: CASSRGRASSLNEQFF

j_call: TRBJ1-5
d_call: -
v_call: TRBV18
clone_size: -
cdr3_nt: TGTGCCAGCTCACCATTAGATAATCAGCCCCAGCATTTT
cdr3_aa: CASSPLDNQPQHF

j_call: TRBJ2-3
d_call: TRBD1
v_call: TRBV5-1
clone_size: -
cdr3_nt: TGCGCCAGCAGCTTGGATGGACAGGGGTTCACAGATACGCAGTATTTT
cdr3_aa: CASSLDGQGFTDTQYF

j_call: TRBJ2-3
d_call: TRBD2
v_call: TRBV7-3
clone_size: -
cdr3_nt: TGTGCCAGCAGCTCCAAGCGGGGGGCCTTCGATATGCAGTATTTT
cdr3_aa: CASSSKRGAFDMQYF

j_call: TRBJ2-7
d_call: -
v_call: TRBV4-3
clone_size: -
cdr3_nt: TGCGCCAGCAGCCTCAGCCGGGACAATAGGCGCTACGAGCAGTACTTC
cdr3_aa: CASSLSRDNRRYEQYF